The 23 T cell receptor beta chains below were found in one sample sequenced in a study of T cells in Graves' hyperthyroidism and ophthalmopathy. Researchers took RNA transcripts and amplified the TCR beta CDR3 regions from them. First-round RT-PCR with HTBI primers amplified the TCR CDR3 region. TCRdb processed the multiplex PCR reads anew with MiXCR; each CDR3 protein has one entry. The sample lists a few hundred thousand distinct CDR3 sequences; 46% were seen once. Sequencing used peripheral blood or thyroid tissue (not recorded which). The receptors were gathered from a woman under 30 with Graves' hyperthyroidism.

The genes are TRBV24-1 and TRBJ1-2; tentative D call: TRBD1 (6 bases). CDR3 size: 14 residues. V was clipped by 3 bases and J by 6 bases, with 13 bases between them. From germline, CDR1 is KGHDR and CDR2 SFDVKD. Here the CDR3 DNA reads TGTGCCACCAGTGATGTACAGGGCGCCCATGGCTACACCTTC. It yields the protein CATSDVQGAHGYTF.

This clonotype was counted at least ten times. The J gene is TRBJ1-4, the V gene TRBV2; no reliable D call. This CDR3 spans 13 amino acids. V lost 7 bases to trimming and J lost 0 bases, with 6 bases between them. Germline values: CDR1 SNHLY, CDR2 FYNNEI. In DNA, the CDR3 is TGTGCCAGCAATCCTCCAACTAATGAAAAACTGTTTTTT. Its translation is CASNPPTNEKLFF.

This clonotype was counted ten times or more. The V call is TRBV12-3 or TRBV12-4, the J call TRBJ1-4, with no clear D. This CDR3 is built from 14 residues. V dropped 6 bases and J dropped 3 bases, with 11 bases sitting between them. The CDR3 DNA follows: TGTGCCAGCAGCTCGTCGGTCCCTAATGAAAAACTGTTTTTT. It is translated as CASSSSVPNEKLFF.

With regard to this clonotype: Being one base from a much bigger clone, this may be a read error. The V call is TRBV24-1, the J call TRBJ2-5; D uncertain. V shed 7 bases and J shed 3 bases, with 17 bases lying between them. The CDR3 consists of 15 residues. From germline, CDR1 is KGHDR and CDR2 SFDVKD. The CDR3 loop reads CATSLEVLEEETQYF. DNA for the CDR3: TGTGCCACCAGCTTAGAAGTCCTAGAGGAAGAGACCCAGTACTTC.

This clonotype was counted at least ten times. The chain links TRBV12-3 or TRBV12-4 to TRBJ2-6; no definite D call. V dropped 6 bases and J dropped 0 bases, with 9 bases sitting between them. This CDR3 contains 15 residues. CDR3 DNA sequence: TGTGCCAGCAGCCCATCGGGCTCTGGGGCCAACGTCCTGACTTTC. Protein: CASSPSGSGANVLTF.

This clonotype was detected ten times or more. V is TRBV24-1 and J is TRBJ1-2, with TRBD1 identical over 9 bases. Germline CDR1 and CDR2: KGHDR and SFDVKD. The CDR3 contains 15 residues. V dropped 4 bases and J dropped 3; count of bases not matched to a gene: 5. CDR3 region: CATSDTTGGDYGYTF. CDR3 in DNA: TGTGCCACCAGTGACACGACAGGGGGGGACTATGGCTACACCTTC.

V usage is TRBV20-1 and J usage is TRBJ1-1; 8 bases map to TRBD1. Germline CDR1 DFQATT, CDR2 SNEGSKA (reference sequence). The CDR3 runs 15 residues. V gave up 4 bases and J gave up 1 base; unmatched junction bases: 8. The chain's CDR3 is CSATPRTGPNTEAFF. DNA for the CDR3: TGCAGTGCTACTCCCCGGACAGGGCCGAACACTGAAGCTTTCTTT.

The chain carries TRBV5-1 and TRBJ1-4; D not certain. The CDR3 covers 15 residues. V lost 0 bases to trimming and J lost 3 bases, with 9 bases between them. Looked up from germline, CDR1 is SGHRS and CDR2 is YFSETQ. The CDR3 DNA is TGCGCCAGCAGCTTGGAAGGGCGCGCTAATGAAAAACTGTTTTTT. Its protein is CASSLEGRANEKLFF.

This chain connects TRBV15 to TRBJ1-2; 8 bases fit TRBD1. CDR3 size: 14 residues. Germline trimming cut 0 bases from V and 8 bases from J; bases unmatched to any gene: 5. Germline CDR1 is LNHNV and CDR2 is YYDKDF (reference sequence). CDR3 sequence: CATSRDQGAEGYTF. The CDR3 DNA reads as TGTGCCACCAGCAGAGATCAGGGGGCGGAGGGCTACACCTTC.

This clonotype was seen just once. The V and J genes are TRBV2 and TRBJ1-1; no clear D. V was clipped by 4 bases and J by 1 base, with 13 bases between them. Germline V gene lookup returns CDR1 SNHLY and CDR2 FYNNEI. This CDR3 contains 15 residues. CDR3 nucleotide sequence: TGTGCCAGCAGTGCTAGAACATTCACGAACACTGAAGCTTTCTTT. Translating it yields CASSARTFTNTEAFF.

Only a few counts were recorded for this clonotype. CDR3 sequence reads: CASSLAGTRMTEAFF. The CDR3 DNA is TGCGCCAGCAGCTTGGCCGGGACGAGGATGACTGAAGCTTTCTTT. V usage is TRBV5-1 and J usage is TRBJ1-1; D possibly corresponds to TRBD1 (5 bases). Looked up from germline, CDR1 is SGHRS and CDR2 is YFSETQ. CDR3 length equals 15 residues. V was cut by 0 bases and J by 5 bases, with 14 bases left in between.

Comments on this clonotype: A read error may be the cause here, since a much bigger clone is one base away. The chain is built from TRBV29-1 and TRBJ1-2; D is uncertain. The CDR3 runs 15 residues. Germline CDR1 is SQVTM and CDR2 is ANQGSEA. Written as DNA, the CDR3 is TGCAGTGCTAGGGTGGACTCATGGGAGGACTATGGCTACACCTTC. Its protein is CSARVDSWEDYGYTF.

The V call is TRBV7-9, the J call TRBJ2-7, with D maybe TRBD1 (5 bases). V lost 8 bases and J lost 5, with 16 bases in between. The CDR3 runs to 13 residues. Germline assignment: CDR1 SEHNR and CDR2 FQNEAQ (reference sequence). The CDR3: CASSPQQQDEQYF. CDR3 sequence (DNA): TGTGCCAGCTCACCTCAGCAACAGGACGAGCAGTACTTC.

The CDR3 is CSARAPDFGEKLFF. The CDR3 bases are TGCAGTGCTAGGGCGCCCGATTTTGGTGAAAAACTGTTTTTT. The rearrangement joins TRBV20-1 to TRBJ1-4; D gene unclear. The V gene's germline CDR1 is DFQATT and CDR2 SNEGSKA (reference sequence). V was cut by 3 bases and J by 7 bases, with 15 bases left in between. The CDR3 sequence is 14 residues long.

This clonotype was recorded a few times. The chain is built from TRBV2 and TRBJ2-5; D uncertain. The CDR3 is 14 amino acids. Germline V CDR1 and CDR2: SNHLY, FYNNEI. Deletions cut 3 bases from V and 4 bases from J, with 12 bases between. Here the CDR3 reads CASSEGLLGETQYF. The CDR3 DNA sequence: TGTGCCAGCAGTGAGGGGTTGCTTGGAGAGACCCAGTACTTC. The full variable domain, its missing parts supplied by reference TRBV2 and TRBJ2-5, is EPEVTQTPSHQVTQMGQEVILRCVPISNHLYFYWYRQILGQKVEFLVSFYNNEISEKSEIFDDQFSVERPDGSNFTLKIRSTKLEDSAMYFCASSEGLLGETQYFGPGTRLLVL.

The chain joins TRBV19 to TRBJ2-1; 7 nucleotides agree with TRBD1. This CDR3 has 15 residues. Per the germline V gene, CDR1 is LNHDA and CDR2 is SQIVND (reference sequence). With 7 bases clipped from V and 0 bases from J, the junction kept 6 bases outside the gene matches. The DNA of the CDR3 is TGTGCCAGTAAGACAGGGTTCCCCTCCTACAATGAGCAGTTCTTC. Its protein is CASKTGFPSYNEQFF.

The CDR3 spells CASQGANNSPLHF. CDR3 DNA: TGTGCCAGTCAGGGGGCAAATAATTCACCCCTCCACTTT. The chain uses TRBV19 and TRBJ1-6; TRBD1 aligns across 8 bases. This CDR3 is built from 13 residues. Per germline, CDR1 LNHDA and CDR2 SQIVND (reference sequence). The V segment lost 8 bases and the J segment 5 bases; nucleotides outside the gene matches: 2.

This sequence joins TRBV7-2 and TRBJ2-7; no firm D call. The V gene lost 11 bases and the J gene lost 1 base, with 12 bases spanning the gap. CDR3 length: 12 residues. Germline V CDR1 and CDR2: SGHTA, FQGNSA. CDR3 in amino acids: CAWIGSSYEQYF. The CDR3 bases are TGTGCCTGGATCGGTAGTTCCTACGAGCAGTACTTC.

The CDR3 here is CASSRQENVNTEAFF. The CDR3 DNA follows: TGTGCCAGCTCACGACAGGAGAACGTTAACACTGAAGCTTTCTTT. V and J are TRBV6-1 and TRBJ1-1; D might be TRBD1 (6 bases). Trimming pared 8 bases from V and 2 bases from J, leaving 18 bases between. The length of the CDR3 is 15 residues. Germline V gene lookup returns CDR1 MNHNS and CDR2 SASEGT.

The DNA for the CDR3 is TGTGCCAGCAGTGAAGTGGGGACCCAGTACTTC. This translates into CASSEVGTQYF. V and J are TRBV2 and TRBJ2-5; D ambiguous. V dropped 1 base and J dropped 7 bases, with 4 bases sitting between them. The CDR3 consists of 11 residues. Germline loops: CDR1 SNHLY, CDR2 FYNNEI.

As regards this clonotype: This may stem from a read error, because a much larger clone lies one nucleotide away. This chain connects TRBV7-9 to TRBJ2-6; TRBD1 is a possible D gene (5 bases). The CDR3 runs to 17 residues. Germline CDR1 and CDR2: SEHNR and FQNEAQ (reference sequence). The CDR3 sequence is CASIPVDKASGTNVLTF. Written as DNA, the CDR3 is TGTGCCAGCATACCCGTGGACAAGGCATCTGGGACCAACGTCCTGACTTTC.

This clonotype has just a few counts. V and J are TRBV25-1 and TRBJ1-4; 9 nucleotides agree with TRBD1. V trimming: 4 bases; J trimming: 7 bases; junction bases outside the gene matches: 7. The CDR3 runs to 15 residues. Per germline, CDR1 MGHDK and CDR2 SYGVNS. CDR3 protein: CASSAHGTGTEKLFF. CDR3 coding DNA: TGTGCCAGCAGTGCCCACGGGACAGGGACTGAAAAACTGTTTTTT.

In this sample, this clonotype turned up a few times. The V call is TRBV10-3, the J call TRBJ1-6; no reliable D call. The CDR3 is 12 residues long. The germline V and J ends were trimmed by 10 bases and 8 bases, with 12 bases remaining between them. CDR1 is ENHRY, CDR2 SYGVKD, per germline. CDR3: CASQWEYSPLHF. DNA of the CDR3: TGTGCCAGCCAGTGGGAGTATTCACCCCTCCACTTT.